Detailed here is one T cell receptor beta chain. These data are taken from a study of blood T cell repertoires in COVID-19. About the study: Some COVID-19 samples were acute and others convalescent; all came from the United States, Italy and Spain.

CDR3 length: 15 amino acids. CDR1 and CDR2 from the germline V gene are SGHRS and YFSETQ. V was shortened by 0 bases and J by 7 bases, with 16 bases between the two germline ends. Repertoires were generated with immunoSEQ multiplex PCR, while TCRdb's copy carries only in-frame clones and drops some. The table has 140,000 or so clones, 90% seen once; the top ten hold 11%. This TCR came from an elderly woman with acute or convalescent COVID-19. J is TRBJ1-2 and V is TRBV5-1, with a tentative D call TRBD1 (5 bases). The specimen sequenced was peripheral blood. The CDR3 loop is CASSLVLGGEAGYTF. The DNA of the CDR3 is TGCGCCAGCAGCTTGGTCCTTGGAGGGGAGGCTGGCTACACCTTC.